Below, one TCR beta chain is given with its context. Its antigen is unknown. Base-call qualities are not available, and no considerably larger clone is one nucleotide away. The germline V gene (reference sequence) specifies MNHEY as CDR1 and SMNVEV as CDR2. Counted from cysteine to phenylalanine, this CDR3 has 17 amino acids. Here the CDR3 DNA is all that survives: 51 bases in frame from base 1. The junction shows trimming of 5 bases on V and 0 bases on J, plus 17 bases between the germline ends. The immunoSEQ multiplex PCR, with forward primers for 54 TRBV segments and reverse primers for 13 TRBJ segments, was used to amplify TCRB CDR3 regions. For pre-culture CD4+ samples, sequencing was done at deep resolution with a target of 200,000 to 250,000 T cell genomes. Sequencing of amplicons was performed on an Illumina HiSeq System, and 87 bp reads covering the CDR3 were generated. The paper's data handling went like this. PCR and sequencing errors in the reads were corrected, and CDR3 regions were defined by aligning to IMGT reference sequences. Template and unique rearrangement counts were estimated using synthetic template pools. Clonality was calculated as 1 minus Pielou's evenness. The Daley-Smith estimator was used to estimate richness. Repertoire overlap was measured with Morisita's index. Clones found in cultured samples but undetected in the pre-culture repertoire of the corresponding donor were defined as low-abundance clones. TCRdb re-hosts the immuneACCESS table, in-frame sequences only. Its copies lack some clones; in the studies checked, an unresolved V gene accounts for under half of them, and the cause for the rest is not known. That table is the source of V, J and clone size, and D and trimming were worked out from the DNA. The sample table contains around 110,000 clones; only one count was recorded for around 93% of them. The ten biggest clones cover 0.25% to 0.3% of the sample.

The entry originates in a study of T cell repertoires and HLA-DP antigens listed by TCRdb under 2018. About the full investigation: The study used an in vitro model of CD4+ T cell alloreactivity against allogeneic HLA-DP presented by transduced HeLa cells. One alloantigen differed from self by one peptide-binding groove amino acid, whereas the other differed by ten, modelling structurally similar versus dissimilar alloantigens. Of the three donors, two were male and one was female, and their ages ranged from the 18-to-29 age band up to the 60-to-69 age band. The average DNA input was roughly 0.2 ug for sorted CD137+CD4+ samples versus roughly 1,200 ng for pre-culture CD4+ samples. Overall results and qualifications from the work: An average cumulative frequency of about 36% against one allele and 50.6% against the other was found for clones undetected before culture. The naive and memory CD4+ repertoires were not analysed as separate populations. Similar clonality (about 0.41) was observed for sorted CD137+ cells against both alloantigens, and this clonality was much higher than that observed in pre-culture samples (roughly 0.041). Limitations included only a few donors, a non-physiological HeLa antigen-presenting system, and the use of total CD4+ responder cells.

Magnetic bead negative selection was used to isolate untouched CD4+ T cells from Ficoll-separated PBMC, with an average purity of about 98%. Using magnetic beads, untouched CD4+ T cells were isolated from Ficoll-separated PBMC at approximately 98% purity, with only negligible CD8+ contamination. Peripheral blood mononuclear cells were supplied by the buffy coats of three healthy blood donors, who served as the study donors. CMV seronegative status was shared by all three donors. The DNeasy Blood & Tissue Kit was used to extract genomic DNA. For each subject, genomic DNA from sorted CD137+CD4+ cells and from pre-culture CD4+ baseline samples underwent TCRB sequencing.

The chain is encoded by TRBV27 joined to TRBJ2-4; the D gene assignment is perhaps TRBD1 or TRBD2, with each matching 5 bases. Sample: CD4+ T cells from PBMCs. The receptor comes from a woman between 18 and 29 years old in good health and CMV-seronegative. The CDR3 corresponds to CASSPPFRGSAKNIQYF. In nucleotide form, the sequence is TGTGCCAGCAGTCCCCCTTTCCGGGGCTCAGCCAAAAACATTCAGTACTTC.